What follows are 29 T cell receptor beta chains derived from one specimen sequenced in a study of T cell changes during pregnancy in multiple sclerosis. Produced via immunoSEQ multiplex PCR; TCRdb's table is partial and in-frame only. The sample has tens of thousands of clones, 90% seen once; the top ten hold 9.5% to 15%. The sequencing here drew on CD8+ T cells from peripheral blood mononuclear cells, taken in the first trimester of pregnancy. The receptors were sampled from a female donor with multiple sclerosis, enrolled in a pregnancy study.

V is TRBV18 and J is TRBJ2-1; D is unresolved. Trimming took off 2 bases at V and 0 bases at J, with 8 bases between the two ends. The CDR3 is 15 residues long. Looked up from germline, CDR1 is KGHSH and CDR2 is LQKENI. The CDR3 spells CASSPSAVSYNEQFF. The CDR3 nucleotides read TGTGCCAGCTCACCATCCGCAGTCTCCTACAATGAGCAGTTCTTC.

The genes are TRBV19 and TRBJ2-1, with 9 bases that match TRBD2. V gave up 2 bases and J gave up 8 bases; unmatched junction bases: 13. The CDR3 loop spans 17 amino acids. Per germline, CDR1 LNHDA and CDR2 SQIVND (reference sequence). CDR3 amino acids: CASSIIVSGTSPDEQFF. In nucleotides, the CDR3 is TGTGCCAGTAGTATAATAGTTTCCGGGACTAGCCCCGATGAGCAGTTCTTC.

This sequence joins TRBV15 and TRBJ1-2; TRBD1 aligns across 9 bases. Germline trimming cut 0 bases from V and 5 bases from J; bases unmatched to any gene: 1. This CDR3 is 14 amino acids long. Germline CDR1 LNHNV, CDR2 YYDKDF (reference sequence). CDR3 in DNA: TGTGCCACCAGCAGAGAGACAGGGGGATATGGCTACACCTTC. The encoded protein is CATSRETGGYGYTF.

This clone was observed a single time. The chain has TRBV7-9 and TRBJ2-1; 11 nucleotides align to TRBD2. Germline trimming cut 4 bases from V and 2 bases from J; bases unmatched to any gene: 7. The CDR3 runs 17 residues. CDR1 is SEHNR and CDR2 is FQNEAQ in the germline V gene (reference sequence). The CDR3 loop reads CASSWGNSGRAYNEQFF. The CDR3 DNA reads TGTGCCAGCAGCTGGGGGAATAGCGGGAGGGCCTACAATGAGCAGTTCTTC.

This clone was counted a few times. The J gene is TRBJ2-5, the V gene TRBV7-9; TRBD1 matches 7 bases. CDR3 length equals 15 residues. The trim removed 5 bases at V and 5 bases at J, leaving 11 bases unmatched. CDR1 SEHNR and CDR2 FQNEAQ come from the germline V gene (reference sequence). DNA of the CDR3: TGTGCCAGCAGCCGAATAAGACAGGGTTCGGAGACCCAGTACTTC. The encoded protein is CASSRIRQGSETQYF.

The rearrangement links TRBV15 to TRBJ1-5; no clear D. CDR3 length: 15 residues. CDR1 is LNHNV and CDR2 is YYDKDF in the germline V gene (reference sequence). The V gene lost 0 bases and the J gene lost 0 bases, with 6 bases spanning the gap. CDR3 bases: TGTGCCACCAGCAGAGATCCGGGTAGCAATCAGCCCCAGCATTTT. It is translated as CATSRDPGSNQPQHF.

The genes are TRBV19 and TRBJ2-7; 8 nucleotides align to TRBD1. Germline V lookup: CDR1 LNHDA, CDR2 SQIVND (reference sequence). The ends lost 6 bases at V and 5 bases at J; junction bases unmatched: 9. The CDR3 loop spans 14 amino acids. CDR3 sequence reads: CASSLPTGVDEQYF. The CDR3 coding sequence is TGTGCCAGTAGCCTCCCGACAGGGGTAGACGAGCAGTACTTC.

The CDR3 region is CASSVDRTSGSYEQFF. CDR3 in DNA: TGTGCCAGCAGCGTGGATCGGACTAGCGGGAGCTATGAGCAGTTCTTC. The V call is TRBV9, the J call TRBJ2-1; 13 bases are shared with TRBD2. The V gene end was trimmed by 2 bases and the J gene end by 8 bases; junction bases not matched to a gene: 7. The CDR3 extends over 16 amino acids. Germline V lookup: CDR1 SGDLS, CDR2 YYNGEE. Drawing the rest from reference TRBV9 and TRBJ2-1, the complete variable domain is DSGVTQTPKHLITATGQRVTLRCSPRSGDLSVYWYQQSLDQGLQFLIQYYNGEERAKGNILERFSAQQFPDLHSELNLSSLELGDSALYFCASSVDRTSGSYEQFFGPGTRLTVL.

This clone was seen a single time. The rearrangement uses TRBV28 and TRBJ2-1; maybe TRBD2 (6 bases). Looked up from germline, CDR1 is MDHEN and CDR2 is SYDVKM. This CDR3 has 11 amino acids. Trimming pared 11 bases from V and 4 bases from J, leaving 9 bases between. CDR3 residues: CASGTYNEQFF. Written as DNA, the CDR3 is TGTGCCTCCGGGACTTACAATGAGCAGTTCTTC.

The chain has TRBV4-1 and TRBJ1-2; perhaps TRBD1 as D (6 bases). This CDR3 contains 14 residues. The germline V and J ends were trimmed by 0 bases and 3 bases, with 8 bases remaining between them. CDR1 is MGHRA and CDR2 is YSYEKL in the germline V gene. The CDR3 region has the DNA TGCGCCAGCAGCCAAGAGCCAGGGGACTATGGCTACACCTTC. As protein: CASSQEPGDYGYTF.

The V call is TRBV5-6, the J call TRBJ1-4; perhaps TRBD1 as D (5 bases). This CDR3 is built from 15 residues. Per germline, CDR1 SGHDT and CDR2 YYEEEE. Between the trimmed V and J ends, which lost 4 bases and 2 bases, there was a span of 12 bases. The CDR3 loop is CASSVSGRTNEKLFF. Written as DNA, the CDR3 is TGTGCCAGCAGCGTATCAGGGAGGACTAATGAAAAACTGTTTTTT.

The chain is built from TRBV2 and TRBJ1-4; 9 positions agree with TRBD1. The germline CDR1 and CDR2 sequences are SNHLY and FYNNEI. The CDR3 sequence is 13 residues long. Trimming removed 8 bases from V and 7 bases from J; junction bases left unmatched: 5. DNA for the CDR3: TGTGCCAGCCGGGACAGGGATCGTGAAAAACTGTTTTTT. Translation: CASRDRDREKLFF.

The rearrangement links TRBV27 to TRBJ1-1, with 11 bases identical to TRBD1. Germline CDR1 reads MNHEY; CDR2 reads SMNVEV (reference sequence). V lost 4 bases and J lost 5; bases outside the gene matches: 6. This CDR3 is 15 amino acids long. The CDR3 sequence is CASSYGQGAGTEAFF. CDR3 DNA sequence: TGTGCCAGCAGTTACGGACAGGGGGCAGGAACTGAAGCTTTCTTT.

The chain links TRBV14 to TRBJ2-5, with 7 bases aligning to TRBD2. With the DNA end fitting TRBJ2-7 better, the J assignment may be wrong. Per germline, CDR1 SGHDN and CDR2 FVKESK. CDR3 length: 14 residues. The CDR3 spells CASSASGLPYEQYF. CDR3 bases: TGTGCCAGTTCAGCTTCGGGACTACCGTACGAGCAGTACTTC.

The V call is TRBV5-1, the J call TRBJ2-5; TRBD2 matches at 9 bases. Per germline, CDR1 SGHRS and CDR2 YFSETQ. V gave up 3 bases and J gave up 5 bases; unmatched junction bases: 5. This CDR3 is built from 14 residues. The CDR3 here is CASSWAGGPETQYF. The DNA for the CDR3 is TGCGCCAGCAGCTGGGCGGGAGGGCCCGAGACCCAGTACTTC.

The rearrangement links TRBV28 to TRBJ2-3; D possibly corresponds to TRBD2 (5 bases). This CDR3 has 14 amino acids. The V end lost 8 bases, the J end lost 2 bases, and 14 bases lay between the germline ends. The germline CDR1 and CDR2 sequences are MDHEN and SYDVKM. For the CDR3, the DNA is TGTGCCAGCGGTAGCGTAGGCTTCACAGATACGCAGTATTTT. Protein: CASGSVGFTDTQYF.

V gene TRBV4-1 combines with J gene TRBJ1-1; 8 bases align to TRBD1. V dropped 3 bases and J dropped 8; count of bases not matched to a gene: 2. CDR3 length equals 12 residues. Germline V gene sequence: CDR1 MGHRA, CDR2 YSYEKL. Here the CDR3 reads CASSHRGPEAFF. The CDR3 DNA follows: TGCGCCAGCAGCCACAGGGGGCCCGAAGCTTTCTTT.

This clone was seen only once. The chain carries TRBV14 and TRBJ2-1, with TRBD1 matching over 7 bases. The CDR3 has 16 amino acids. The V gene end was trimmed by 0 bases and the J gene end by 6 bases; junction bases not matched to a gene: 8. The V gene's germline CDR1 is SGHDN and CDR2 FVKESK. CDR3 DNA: TGTGCCAGCAGCCAAGATGGAATGCCAGGGGGCAATGAGCAGTTCTTC. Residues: CASSQDGMPGGNEQFF.

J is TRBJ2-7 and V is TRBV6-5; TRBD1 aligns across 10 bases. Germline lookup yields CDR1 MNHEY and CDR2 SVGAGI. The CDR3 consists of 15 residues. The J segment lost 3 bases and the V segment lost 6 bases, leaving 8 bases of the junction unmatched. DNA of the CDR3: TGTGCCAGCAGGCCCAGGGGGACAGGGGACTACGAGCAGTACTTC. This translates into CASRPRGTGDYEQYF.

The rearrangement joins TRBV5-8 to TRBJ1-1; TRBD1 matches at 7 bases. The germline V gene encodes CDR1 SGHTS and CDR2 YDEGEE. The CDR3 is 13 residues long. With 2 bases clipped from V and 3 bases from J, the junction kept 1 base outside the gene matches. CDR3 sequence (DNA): TGTGCCAGCAGCTTCCAGGGGGACACTGAAGCTTTCTTT. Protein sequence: CASSFQGDTEAFF.

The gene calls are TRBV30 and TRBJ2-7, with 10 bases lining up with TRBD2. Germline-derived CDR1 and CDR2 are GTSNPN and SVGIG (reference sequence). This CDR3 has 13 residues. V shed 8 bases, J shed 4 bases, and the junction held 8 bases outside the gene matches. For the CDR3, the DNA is TGTGCCCTGAAATCTAGCGGGAGTTACGAGCAGTACTTC. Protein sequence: CALKSSGSYEQYF.

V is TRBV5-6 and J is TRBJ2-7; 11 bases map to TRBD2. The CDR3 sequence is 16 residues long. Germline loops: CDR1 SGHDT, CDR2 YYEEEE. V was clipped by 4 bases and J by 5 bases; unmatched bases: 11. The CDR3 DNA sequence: TGTGCCAGCAGCCAAAACTTCCTAGCGGGAGGTGACGAGCAGTACTTC. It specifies CASSQNFLAGGDEQYF.

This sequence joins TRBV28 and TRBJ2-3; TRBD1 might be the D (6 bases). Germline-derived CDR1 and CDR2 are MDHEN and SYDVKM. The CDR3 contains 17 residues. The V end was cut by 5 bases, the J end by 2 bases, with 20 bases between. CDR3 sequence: CASSGLRDTAYTDTQYF. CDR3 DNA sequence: TGTGCCAGCAGTGGGCTACGGGACACTGCTTACACAGATACGCAGTATTTT.

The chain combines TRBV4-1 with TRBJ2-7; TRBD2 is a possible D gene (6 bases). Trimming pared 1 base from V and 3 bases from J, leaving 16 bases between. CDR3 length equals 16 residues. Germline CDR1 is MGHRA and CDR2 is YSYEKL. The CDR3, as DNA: TGCGCCAGCAGCCAAGGACCGGCGGGACCACGCTACGAGCAGTACTTC. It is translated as CASSQGPAGPRYEQYF.

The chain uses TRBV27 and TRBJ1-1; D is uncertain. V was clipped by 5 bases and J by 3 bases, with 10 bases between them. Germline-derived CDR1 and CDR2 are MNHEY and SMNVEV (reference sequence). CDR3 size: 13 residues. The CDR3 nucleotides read TGTGCCAGCAGTCGCGCTTACCACACTGAAGCTTTCTTT. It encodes CASSRAYHTEAFF.

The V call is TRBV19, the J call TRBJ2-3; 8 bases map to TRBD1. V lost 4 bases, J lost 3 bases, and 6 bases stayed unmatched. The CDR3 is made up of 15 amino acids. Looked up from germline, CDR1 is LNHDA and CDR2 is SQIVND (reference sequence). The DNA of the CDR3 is TGTGCCAGTAGTACCCTGGACAGGGAAACAGATACGCAGTATTTT. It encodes CASSTLDRETDTQYF.

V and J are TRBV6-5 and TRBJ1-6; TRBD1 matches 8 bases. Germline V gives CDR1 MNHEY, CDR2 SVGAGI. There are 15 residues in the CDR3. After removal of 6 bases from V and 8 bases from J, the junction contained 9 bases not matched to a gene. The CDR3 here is CASRNRQGWDSPLHF. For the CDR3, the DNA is TGTGCCAGCAGGAACCGACAGGGGTGGGATTCACCCCTCCACTTT.

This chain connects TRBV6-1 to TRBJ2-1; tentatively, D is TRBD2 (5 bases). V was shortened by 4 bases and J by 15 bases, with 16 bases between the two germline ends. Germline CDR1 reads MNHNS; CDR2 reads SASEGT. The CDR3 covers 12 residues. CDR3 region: CASSGLFGDPFF. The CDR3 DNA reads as TGTGCCAGCAGTGGGCTATTCGGGGATCCGTTCTTC.

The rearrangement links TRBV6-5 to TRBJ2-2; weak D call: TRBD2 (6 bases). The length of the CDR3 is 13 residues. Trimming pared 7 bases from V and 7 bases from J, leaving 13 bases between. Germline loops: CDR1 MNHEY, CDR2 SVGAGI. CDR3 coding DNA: TGTGCCAGCAAGTCGGGACTGGACGGGGAGCTGTTTTTT. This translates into CASKSGLDGELFF.